This T cell receptor beta chain originates from a study of T cell repertoires in cytomegalovirus infection. The germline V gene encodes CDR1 MDHEN and CDR2 SYDVKM. V lost 9 bases, J lost 2 bases, and 12 bases lay in between. There are 13 residues in the CDR3. A note on this clonotype: The antigen is not known.

TCRdb re-called the reads with MiXCR, one entry per CDR3 protein. The table lists just over 450,000 distinct CDR3 sequences, about 42% of them singletons. The chain joins TRBV28 to TRBJ2-3, with D perhaps matching TRBD2 (7 bases). The sequence was collected from a human donor in good health (CMV status not recorded). Some clones in this sample may be carry-over from other donors' samples. The specimen comprised cultured PBMCs, sampled from culture after CMV antigen stimulation. In DNA form, the CDR3 reads TGTGCCAGTCGGGGGGCCAACACAGATACGCAGTATTTT. This gives the protein CASRGANTDTQYF.